Given below is one TCR beta chain in context. Its antigen is undetermined. The donors were part of the validation cohort of 120 subjects. That cohort was separate from the first cohort, which comprised 500 to 700 subjects. Profiling relied on immunoSEQ multiplex PCR, and the TCRdb table lists in-frame clones only, not all of them. The data contain tens of thousands of clones, approximately 97% of them singletons. The data belong to a study of cytomegalovirus exposure and HLA in healthy donors. The length of the CDR3 is 14 residues. Germline V gives CDR1 MNHNY, CDR2 SVGAGI (reference sequence). Trimming at V came to 5 bases and at J to 5 bases, leaving 4 bases not matched to a gene. Study results and limitations: The investigators catalogued about 170 TCR beta chains as cytomegalovirus-associated. Most TCR sequences showed up rarely, but some public TCRs showed up in many donors. One later analysis, an examination of the 120 validation repertoires, found that first-cohort TCR clusters tended to co-occur in them.

J is TRBJ1-2 and V is TRBV6-6, with 11 bases identical to TRBD1. The clonotype was recovered from a man aged 18-30 years in good health and CMV-seronegative. Sequenced input: PBMCs. CDR3 in amino acids: CASSGQGARYGYTF. The CDR3 DNA follows: TGTGCCAGCAGTGGACAGGGGGCGCGATATGGCTACACCTTC.